This is a list of T cell receptor beta chains from one sample in a study of identical twins. TCRdb passed the 5' RACE reads through MiXCR, listing each CDR3 protein once. The sample records 500,000 to 550,000 distinct CDR3 sequences, around 24% being singletons. This same sample was also taken into another study, of yellow fever vaccine responses in identical twins.

Sequenced sample: CD4+ T cells sorted from blood. Receptor source: a young woman in good health. Both conserved end residues are part of each CDR3. The D gene is left open where the match is weak. Some rows have no size entry. The others give once, few or many, or a class for an expanded clone.

d_call	v_call	j_call	clone_size	cdr3_aa	cdr3_nt
TRBD1	TRBV5-1	TRBJ2-3	few	CASSLRTGATDTQYF	TGCGCCAGCAGCTTACGGACAGGGGCGACAGATACGCAGTATTTT
TRBD2	TRBV9	TRBJ2-1	few	CASSVGLAGRGPSSYNEQFF	TGTGCCAGCAGCGTAGGTCTAGCGGGGAGGGGGCCTAGCTCCTACAATGAGCAGTTCTTC
NA	TRBV2	TRBJ2-2	few	CASSEEGGGTGELFF	TGTGCCAGCAGTGAGGAGGGGGGTGGCACCGGGGAGCTGTTTTTT
TRBD2	TRBV3-1	TRBJ2-3	few	CASSQEVGSGRRSDTQYF	TGTGCCAGCAGCCAAGAAGTGGGTAGCGGGAGGAGGTCAGATACGCAGTATTTT
NA	TRBV20-1	TRBJ1-4	NA	CSAPPGRKGEKLFF	TGCAGTGCTCCCCCGGGTCGTAAGGGTGAAAAACTGTTTTTT
NA	TRBV27	TRBJ1-1	few	CASSRRQAAFNTEAFF	TGTGCCAGCAGCAGACGACAGGCAGCCTTTAACACTGAAGCTTTCTTT
NA	TRBV5-6	TRBJ1-1	NA	CASSLWVFTEAFF	TGTGCCAGCAGCTTGTGGGTCTTCACTGAAGCTTTCTTT
NA	TRBV20-1	TRBJ2-7	NA	CSADDRRSSYEQYF	TGCAGTGCGGATGACAGACGGAGCTCCTACGAGCAGTACTTC
TRBD2	TRBV24-1	TRBJ2-5	NA	CATSDRTSGEQETQYF	TGTGCCACCAGTGATCGTACTAGCGGGGAACAAGAGACCCAGTACTTC
NA	TRBV27	TRBJ2-7	NA	CASSLKGGVEQYF	TGTGCCAGCAGTTTAAAAGGGGGGGTCGAGCAGTACTTC
NA	TRBV11-1	TRBJ2-3	few	CASSSGQGLTPSADTQYF	TGTGCCAGCAGCTCTGGTCAGGGACTTACACCTTCAGCGGATACGCAGTATTTT
NA	TRBV7-7	TRBJ2-2	few	CASSLELAGNTGELFF	TGTGCCAGCAGCTTAGAGCTGGCGGGGAACACCGGGGAGCTGTTTTTT
NA	TRBV12-3/TRBV12-4	TRBJ1-6	NA	CASSLVTNSPLHF	TGTGCCAGCAGTTTAGTGACTAATTCACCCCTCCACTTT
NA	TRBV12-2	TRBJ1-5	once	CASRPSGGAHQPQHF	TGTGCAAGTCGTCCGTCAGGGGGCGCGCATCAGCCCCAGCATTTT
TRBD1	TRBV19	TRBJ1-1	NA	CASSKNRGTEAFF	TGTGCCAGTAGTAAAAACAGGGGTACTGAAGCTTTCTTT
NA	TRBV27	TRBJ2-7	NA	CASSLRAGASYEQYF	TGTGCCAGCAGTTTAAGGGCAGGGGCGTCCTACGAGCAGTACTTC
TRBD1	TRBV15	TRBJ2-1	NA	CATSRGPGQGAGTGQFF	TGTGCCACCAGCAGAGGCCCGGGACAGGGGGCGGGTACTGGGCAGTTCTTC
NA	TRBV20-1	TRBJ1-6	few	CSARTTRDSPLHF	TGCAGTGCTAGGACAACTCGGGATTCACCCCTCCACTTT
NA	TRBV6-1	TRBJ2-1	NA	CASRGGGVYNEQFF	TGTGCCAGCAGGGGTGGGGGCGTTTACAATGAGCAGTTCTTC
NA	TRBV15	TRBJ2-2	NA	CATSRDPGELFF	TGTGCCACCAGCAGGGACCCCGGGGAGCTGTTTTTT
TRBD2	TRBV4-1	TRBJ2-3	few	CASSQGGTSGIGADTQYF	TGCGCCAGCAGCCAAGGGGGGACTAGCGGGATAGGAGCAGATACGCAGTATTTT
NA	TRBV7-9	TRBJ2-1	NA	CASSSGTSSSYNEQFF	TGTGCCAGCAGCTCAGGGACGTCCAGCTCCTACAATGAGCAGTTCTTC
NA	TRBV28	TRBJ1-5	NA	CASRTQGNNQPQHF	TGTGCCAGCAGAACCCAGGGGAACAATCAGCCCCAGCATTTT
NA	TRBV29-1	TRBJ2-5	NA	CSVFGLPQETQYF	TGCAGCGTTTTTGGATTACCCCAAGAGACCCAGTACTTC
NA	TRBV7-9	TRBJ2-5	once	CASSLNWRWGDQETQYF	TGTGCCAGCAGCTTAAATTGGCGGTGGGGTGACCAAGAGACCCAGTACTTC
TRBD2	TRBV28	TRBJ2-1	NA	CASSPVASGGYNEQFF	TGTGCCAGCAGTCCGGTGGCTAGCGGGGGATACAATGAGCAGTTCTTC
NA	TRBV7-6	TRBJ1-4	many	CASSLGGGTNEKLFF	TGTGCCAGCAGCTTAGGTGGGGGAACTAATGAAAAACTGTTTTTT
NA	TRBV3-1	TRBJ1-1	few	CASSPIATNTEAFF	TGTGCCAGCAGCCCCATTGCCACGAACACTGAAGCTTTCTTT
NA	TRBV12-3/TRBV12-4	TRBJ2-1	NA	CASSTFWTSQGSNYNEQFF	TGTGCCAGCAGCACTTTTTGGACTTCCCAAGGATCTAACTACAATGAGCAGTTCTTC
NA	TRBV20-1	TRBJ2-7	NA	CSARDSEQSSGEQYF	TGCAGTGCTAGAGATTCGGAGCAGTCATCGGGCGAGCAGTACTTC
TRBD1	TRBV6-5	TRBJ1-6	many	CASSYSGQGGSPLHF	TGTGCCAGCAGTTACTCGGGACAGGGAGGTTCACCCCTCCACTTT
NA	TRBV4-1	TRBJ2-1	few	CASSPHASYNEQFF	TGCGCCAGCAGCCCCCACGCCTCCTACAATGAGCAGTTCTTC
NA	TRBV3-1	TRBJ1-1	NA	CASSQVLGLDTEAFF	TGTGCCAGCAGCCAGGTATTGGGGCTTGACACTGAAGCTTTCTTT
TRBD2	TRBV4-1	TRBJ2-1	few	CASSQVEAGAYNEQFF	TGCGCCAGCAGCCAAGTCGAAGCGGGAGCCTACAATGAGCAGTTCTTC
TRBD1	TRBV5-8	TRBJ1-3	NA	CASRDRGGNTIYF	TGTGCCAGCAGGGACAGGGGAGGAAACACCATATATTTT
TRBD1	TRBV20-1	TRBJ2-4	few	CSAPNYRGNIQYF	TGCAGTGCTCCCAATTACAGGGGAAACATTCAGTACTTC
NA	TRBV5-1	TRBJ2-2	few	CASSFRTGPSDWTGELFF	TGCGCCAGCAGCTTTAGAACAGGCCCGAGTGATTGGACCGGGGAGCTGTTTTTT
NA	TRBV20-1	TRBJ2-4	NA	CSATKNIQYF	TGCAGTGCTACTAAAAACATTCAGTACTTC
NA	TRBV20-1	TRBJ2-2	few	CSFPGEGTGELFF	TGCAGTTTCCCGGGCGAGGGGACCGGGGAGCTGTTTTTT
TRBD1	TRBV5-1	TRBJ2-1	many	CASTPGQGTYNEQFF	TGCGCCAGCACCCCAGGACAGGGTACCTACAATGAGCAGTTCTTC